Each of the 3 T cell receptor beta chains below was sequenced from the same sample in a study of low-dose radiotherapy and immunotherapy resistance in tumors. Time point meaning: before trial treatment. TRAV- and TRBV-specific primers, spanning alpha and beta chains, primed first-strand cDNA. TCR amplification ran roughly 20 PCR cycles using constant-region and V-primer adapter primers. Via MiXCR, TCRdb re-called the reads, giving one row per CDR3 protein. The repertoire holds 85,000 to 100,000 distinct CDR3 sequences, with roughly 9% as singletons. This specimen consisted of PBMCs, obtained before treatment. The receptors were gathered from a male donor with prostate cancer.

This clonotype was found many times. This CDR3 reads CASTRQGDTGELFF. The CDR3 nucleotides are TGTGCCAGCACCCGACAGGGGGACACCGGGGAGCTGTTTTTT. This sequence joins TRBV7-9 and TRBJ2-2; 9 bases fit TRBD1. Germline loops: CDR1 SEHNR, CDR2 FQNEAQ (reference sequence). This CDR3 is built from 14 residues. The trim removed 7 bases at V and 3 bases at J, leaving 3 bases unmatched.

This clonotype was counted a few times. As DNA, the CDR3 is TGCGCCAGCAGCTTGCAAGGGGTTCGCACTGAAGCTTTCTTT. Translated, it gives CASSLQGVRTEAFF. The chain links TRBV5-1 to TRBJ1-1, with TRBD1 as a possible D gene (5 bases). The CDR3 consists of 14 residues. Germline V gives CDR1 SGHRS, CDR2 YFSETQ. V gave up 1 base and J gave up 4 bases, with 11 bases separating them. Full variable domain (outside the CDR3, taken from reference TRBV5-1 and TRBJ1-1): KAGVTQTPRYLIKTRGQQVTLSCSPISGHRSVSWYQQTPGQGLQFLFEYFSETQRNKGNFPGRFSGRQFSNSRSEMNVSTLELGDSALYLCASSLQGVRTEAFFGQGTRLTVV.

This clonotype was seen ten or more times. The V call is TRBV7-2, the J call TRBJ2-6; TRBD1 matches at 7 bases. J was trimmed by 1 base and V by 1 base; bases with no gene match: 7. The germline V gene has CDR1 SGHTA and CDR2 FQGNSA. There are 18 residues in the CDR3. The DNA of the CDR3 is TGTGCCAGCAGCTTAGTGGGACAGTGGGTTTCTGGGGCCAACGTCCTGACTTTC. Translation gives CASSLVGQWVSGANVLTF.